These 32 T cell receptor beta chains were all obtained from the same sample, sequenced in a study of T cell repertoires in cytomegalovirus infection. TCRdb processed the reads anew with MiXCR; each CDR3 protein has one entry. The sample carries some 150,000 distinct CDR3 sequences, roughly 6.5% recorded once. Sequencing was done on a sample of PBMCs. The receptor source for this set is a human donor in good health (CMV status not recorded). Some clones in this sample may be carry-over from other donors' samples.

In this sample, this clonotype turned up many times. V gene TRBV7-9 combines with J gene TRBJ1-2; 8 nucleotides agree with TRBD1. Germline V gives CDR1 SEHNR, CDR2 FQNEAQ (reference sequence). The CDR3 spans 15 residues. The V gene end was trimmed by 1 base and the J gene end by 4 bases; junction bases not matched to a gene: 5. The CDR3 spells CASSLGVTGAYGYTF. In DNA, the CDR3 is TGTGCCAGCAGCTTAGGGGTGACAGGGGCCTATGGCTACACCTTC.

This clonotype came up many times. The V gene is TRBV7-2, the J gene TRBJ2-7, with D perhaps matching TRBD2 (7 bases). The V gene's germline CDR1 is SGHTA and CDR2 FQGNSA. Trimming took 8 bases from V and 2 from J, leaving 16 bases between them. This CDR3 region has 14 residues. The CDR3 DNA reads as TGTGCCAGCGGGGGGGGCGCGGTTCCCTACGAGCAGTACTTC. Amino acids: CASGGGAVPYEQYF. Together with reference TRBV7-2 and TRBJ2-7, the CDR3 gives the full variable domain: GAGVSQSPSNKVTEKGKDVELRCDPISGHTALYWYRQSLGQGLEFLIYFQGNSAPDKSGLPSDRFSAERTGGSVSTLTIQRTQQEDSAVYLCASGGGAVPYEQYFGPGTRLTVT.

This clonotype was seen more than once but under ten times. The CDR3 DNA is TGTGCCATCAGTGAGACTAGGTCTAGCACAGATACGCAGTATTTT. As protein: CAISETRSSTDTQYF. The chain recombines TRBV10-3 with TRBJ2-3, with D possibly TRBD2 on 5 matching bases. Trimming stripped 2 bases from V and 0 bases from J, with 9 bases between. The V gene's germline CDR1 is ENHRY and CDR2 SYGVKD. The CDR3 sequence is 15 residues long.

This clonotype was seen ten or more times. This chain uses TRBV7-2 with TRBJ2-1; no clear D. Per germline, CDR1 SGHTA and CDR2 FQGNSA. Trimming cost V 5 bases and J 7 bases, with 9 bases left between them. The CDR3 is 12 residues long. CDR3 coding DNA: TGTGCCAGCAGCGCCCCTGTAAATGAGCAGTTCTTC. Translating gives CASSAPVNEQFF.

This clonotype came up many times. V usage is TRBV7-9 and J usage is TRBJ2-7; 11 bases are shared with TRBD1. The V segment lost 5 bases and the J segment 6 bases; nucleotides outside the gene matches: 6. CDR1 and CDR2 from the germline V gene are SEHNR and FQNEAQ (reference sequence). The CDR3 contains 14 residues. The CDR3 sequence: CASSHGQGAGEQYF. As DNA, the CDR3 is TGTGCCAGCAGCCACGGACAGGGGGCGGGCGAGCAGTACTTC.

This clonotype was observed many times. V usage is TRBV19 and J usage is TRBJ1-5; D possibly corresponds to TRBD1 (6 bases). The CDR3 loop spans 12 amino acids. V shed 7 bases and J shed 6 bases, with 10 bases lying between them. CDR1 and CDR2 (germline): LNHDA, SQIVND (reference sequence). The CDR3 coding sequence is TGTGCCAGTACTGGGGGCGGTCAGCCCCAGCATTTT. Protein: CASTGGGQPQHF.

The V gene is TRBV14, the J gene TRBJ1-6; 7 bases are a match to TRBD1. Trimming took 3 bases from V and 0 from J; bases not matched to a gene: 5. Germline loops: CDR1 SGHDN, CDR2 FVKESK. CDR3 length equals 17 residues. The CDR3 here is CASSQGQHGSYNSPLHF. For the CDR3, the DNA is TGTGCCAGCAGCCAGGGACAGCACGGCTCCTATAATTCACCCCTCCACTTT.

This clonotype was seen repeatedly, ten times or more. CDR3 amino acids: CASSLTVGSGTDTQYF. The CDR3 nucleotides read TGTGCCAGCAGCTTAACAGTTGGCAGTGGCACAGATACGCAGTATTTT. V gene TRBV7-3 combines with J gene TRBJ2-3; D remains unclear. This CDR3 comprises 16 residues. Germline values: CDR1 SGHTA, CDR2 FQGTGA. The V gene lost 0 bases and the J gene lost 1 base, with 11 bases spanning the gap. The complete variable domain, with remaining parts taken from reference TRBV7-3 and TRBJ2-3, reads GAGVSQTPSNKVTEKGKYVELRCDPISGHTALYWYRQSLGQGPEFLIYFQGTGAADDSGLPNDRFFAVRPEGSVSTLKIQRTERGDSAVYLCASSLTVGSGTDTQYFGPGTRLTVL.

The CDR3 DNA sequence: TGTGCCAGCACTCCCGGGACAGCTTACGAGCAGTACTTC. This translates into CASTPGTAYEQYF. The V and J genes are TRBV6-6 and TRBJ2-7; 7 bases fit TRBD1. V was pared by 7 bases and J by 4 bases, with 7 bases of the junction left unmatched. This CDR3 has 13 amino acids. CDR1 and CDR2 from the germline V gene are MNHNY and SVGAGI (reference sequence).

This clonotype showed up many times. This sequence joins TRBV11-2 and TRBJ2-1; D unclear. Trimming shortened V by 5 bases and J by 5 bases, and 10 bases separated the two germline ends. Germline loops: CDR1 SGHAT, CDR2 FQNNGV. This CDR3 region has 13 residues. The CDR3 region has the DNA TGTGCCAGCAGCCTCATACTCAACAATGAGCAGTTCTTC. Protein sequence: CASSLILNNEQFF. Full variable domain (missing parts from reference TRBV11-2 and TRBJ2-1): EAGVAQSPRYKIIEKRQSVAFWCNPISGHATLYWYQQILGQGPKLLIQFQNNGVVDDSQLPKDRFSAERLKGVDSTLKIQPAKLEDSAVYLCASSLILNNEQFFGPGTRLTVL.

In its sample, this clonotype was seen many times. The chain carries TRBV7-2 and TRBJ1-6, with 9 positions matching TRBD1. The CDR3 length is 14 residues. V dropped 4 bases and J dropped 8; count of bases not matched to a gene: 3. CDR1 is SGHTA, CDR2 FQGNSA, per germline. The CDR3: CASSSGQGYSPLHF. As DNA, the CDR3 is TGTGCCAGCAGCTCCGGACAGGGGTATTCACCCCTCCACTTT.

The chain couples TRBV28 to TRBJ2-2, with D perhaps matching TRBD2 (6 bases). Germline V gives CDR1 MDHEN, CDR2 SYDVKM. This CDR3 is 15 amino acids long. Trimming removed 6 bases at V and 0 bases at J, with 11 bases between. CDR3 region: CASRNRDSNTGELFF. DNA for the CDR3: TGTGCCAGCAGAAACCGGGACTCGAACACCGGGGAGCTGTTTTTT.

This clonotype was seen many times. This sequence joins TRBV29-1 and TRBJ1-1; possible D gene TRBD1, 5 bases. V lost 8 bases to trimming and J lost 1 base, with 14 bases between them. The V gene's germline CDR1 is SQVTM and CDR2 ANQGSEA. The CDR3 covers 13 residues. CDR3 nucleotides: TGCAGCTCACGGCGACAGACGAACACTGAAGCTTTCTTT. This translates into CSSRRQTNTEAFF.

This clonotype showed up many times. This sequence joins TRBV6-2 or TRBV6-3 and TRBJ2-7, with D unresolved. This CDR3 comprises 14 residues. V lost 8 bases, J lost 3 bases, and 17 bases lay in between. The germline gives CDR1 MNHEY, CDR2 SVGEGT. CDR3 DNA sequence: TGTGCCAGCTCTGAGGCCGGCAGCTTCTACGAGCAGTACTTC. Translated: CASSEAGSFYEQYF.

This clonotype has a count of ten or more. The chain links TRBV7-8 to TRBJ2-1; a possible D gene is TRBD2 (7 bases). The germline CDR1 and CDR2 sequences are SGHVS and FQNEAQ. V was pared by 0 bases and J by 8 bases, with 20 bases between. This CDR3 spans 17 amino acids. CDR3 amino acids: CASSLALGGGGRDEQFF. CDR3 bases: TGTGCCAGCAGCTTAGCGCTAGGGGGGGGGGGCCGGGATGAGCAGTTCTTC.

The table lists this clonotype with many counts. The chain is built from TRBV7-9 and TRBJ1-1; 10 positions match TRBD1. With V trimmed by 4 bases and J by 3 bases, 2 bases remained unmatched. CDR1 and CDR2 (germline): SEHNR, FQNEAQ (reference sequence). The CDR3 has 14 amino acids. CDR3 protein: CASSSGTGDTEAFF. The CDR3 bases are TGTGCCAGCAGCTCCGGGACAGGGGACACTGAAGCTTTCTTT.

The table lists this clonotype with many counts. The V call is TRBV5-5, the J call TRBJ2-3; 11 bases fit TRBD2. The CDR3 loop spans 15 amino acids. Germline-derived CDR1 and CDR2 are SGHKS and YYEKEE (reference sequence). Trimming took 4 bases from V and 4 from J; bases not matched to a gene: 5. CDR3 in DNA: TGTGCCAGCAGCCTCACTAGCGGGGGACCAGATACGCAGTATTTT. It yields the protein CASSLTSGGPDTQYF.

This clonotype appeared many times. This chain joins TRBV7-2 and TRBJ1-5; TRBD1 agrees at 11 bases. The germline CDR1 and CDR2 sequences are SGHTA and FQGNSA. The ends lost 5 bases at V and 5 bases at J; junction bases unmatched: 5. The length of the CDR3 is 15 residues. As DNA, the CDR3 is TGTGCCAGCAGCCCGGACAGGGGGCTGGATCAGCCCCAGCATTTT. Encoded protein: CASSPDRGLDQPQHF.

This clonotype was seen repeatedly, ten times or more. The chain links TRBV6-5 to TRBJ1-4; D is undetermined. Per the germline V gene, CDR1 is MNHEY and CDR2 is SVGAGI. V was cut by 9 bases and J by 7 bases, with 18 bases left in between. CDR3 length: 14 amino acids. The CDR3: CASRRSAPGEKLFF. The CDR3 DNA follows: TGTGCCAGTCGTCGTTCCGCCCCGGGTGAAAAACTGTTTTTT.

This clonotype was observed a handful of times. The chain has TRBV6-5 and TRBJ1-3; weak D call: TRBD1 (6 bases). Trimming stripped 2 bases from V and 2 bases from J, with 7 bases between. Germline V lookup: CDR1 MNHEY, CDR2 SVGAGI. This CDR3 has 14 residues. CDR3 nucleotides: TGTGCCAGCAGTTACAGGGGGGCTGGAAACACCATATATTTT. Translation gives CASSYRGAGNTIYF.

The chain is built from TRBV28 and TRBJ1-4, with 7 nucleotides matching TRBD1. The CDR3 has 15 amino acids. V was clipped by 5 bases and J by 7 bases; unmatched bases: 10. CDR1 MDHEN and CDR2 SYDVKM come from the germline V gene. The CDR3: CASSTSQGGGEKLFF. CDR3 DNA: TGTGCCAGCAGTACGTCTCAGGGGGGGGGTGAAAAACTGTTTTTT.

This clonotype occurred many times. This chain uses TRBV10-3 with TRBJ2-1; 8 nucleotides agree with TRBD1. Germline V gene lookup returns CDR1 ENHRY and CDR2 SYGVKD. J was trimmed by 5 bases and V by 2 bases; bases with no gene match: 2. The CDR3 contains 14 residues. The CDR3: CAISEAGGDNEQFF. The CDR3 DNA reads TGTGCCATCAGTGAGGCAGGGGGCGACAATGAGCAGTTCTTC.

This clonotype has ten or more counts. This chain joins TRBV6-1 and TRBJ1-6; perhaps TRBD1 as D (5 bases). Germline CDR1 is MNHNS and CDR2 is SASEGT. V was trimmed by 6 bases and J by 8 bases, leaving 17 bases between them. The CDR3 is 15 residues long. CDR3 nucleotides: TGTGCCAGCAGGATAGACCGGGACGGAGATTCACCCCTCCACTTT. Translated, it gives CASRIDRDGDSPLHF.

J is TRBJ2-5 and V is TRBV7-2; 8 nucleotides agree with TRBD2. This CDR3 region has 15 residues. Germline-derived CDR1 and CDR2 are SGHTA and FQGNSA. With V trimmed by 0 bases and J by 5 bases, 5 bases remained unmatched. DNA for the CDR3: TGTGCCAGCAGCTTAGCGCTGTCGGGGGGGGAGACCCAGTACTTC. This gives the protein CASSLALSGGETQYF.

This chain connects TRBV29-1 to TRBJ2-7; 9 nucleotides agree with TRBD1. Germline-derived CDR1 and CDR2 are SQVTM and ANQGSEA. After removal of 5 bases from V and 5 bases from J, the junction contained 7 bases not matched to a gene. The CDR3 spans 13 residues. CDR3 in amino acids: CSVPGTGLNEQYF. In DNA form, the CDR3 reads TGCAGCGTTCCAGGGACAGGGTTAAACGAGCAGTACTTC.

Ten or more counts support this clonotype. The chain is built from TRBV7-9 and TRBJ1-4; perhaps TRBD1 as D (5 bases). Between the trimmed V and J ends, which lost 5 bases and 4 bases, there was a span of 8 bases. CDR3 size: 13 residues. The V gene's germline CDR1 is SEHNR and CDR2 FQNEAQ (reference sequence). CDR3 amino acids: CASSRGFNEKLFF. In DNA form, the CDR3 reads TGTGCCAGCAGCCGGGGCTTTAATGAAAAACTGTTTTTT.

This clonotype has at least ten counts. The rearrangement joins TRBV14 to TRBJ1-1, with D maybe TRBD1 (6 bases). The ends were cut back, 2 bases at V and 10 bases at J, with 17 bases in the middle. The CDR3 has 14 residues. The germline V gene encodes CDR1 SGHDN and CDR2 FVKESK. The CDR3 reads CASSQNLRGEGAFF. CDR3 bases: TGTGCCAGCAGCCAAAATCTCAGGGGAGAGGGAGCTTTCTTT.

There are many counts of this clonotype. The V and J genes are TRBV2 and TRBJ1-1; D may be TRBD1 (6 bases). With 8 bases removed from V and 8 bases from J, the gap between germline ends came to 18 bases. The CDR3 runs 13 residues. Germline V lookup: CDR1 SNHLY, CDR2 FYNNEI. The CDR3 DNA reads as TGTGCCAGCTACCCCCAGGGGTCGATAGAAGCTTTCTTT. Its protein is CASYPQGSIEAFF.

This clonotype appeared many times. V usage is TRBV20-1 and J usage is TRBJ1-4, with D possibly matching TRBD1 (5 bases). The CDR3 totals 15 residues. Germline CDR1 is DFQATT and CDR2 is SNEGSKA (reference sequence). V was shortened by 4 bases and J by 2 bases, with 14 bases between the two germline ends. Here the CDR3 reads CSATLWGSTNEKLFF. The CDR3 region has the DNA TGCAGTGCTACCCTGTGGGGCTCGACTAATGAAAAACTGTTTTTT.

The chain couples TRBV7-2 to TRBJ2-1; 7 nucleotides match TRBD2. V was pared by 2 bases and J by 5 bases, with 12 bases of the junction left unmatched. The germline gives CDR1 SGHTA, CDR2 FQGNSA. The length of the CDR3 is 17 residues. This CDR3 is CASSLRREGSTHNEQFF. As DNA, the CDR3 is TGTGCCAGCAGCTTAAGGAGGGAGGGCAGTACTCACAATGAGCAGTTCTTC.

This clonotype was counted between two and nine times. The V gene is TRBV29-1, the J gene TRBJ2-7; the D gene is possibly TRBD2 (5 bases). V dropped 2 bases and J dropped 4 bases, with 18 bases sitting between them. Germline V CDR1 and CDR2: SQVTM, ANQGSEA. CDR3 length: 15 residues. As DNA, the CDR3 is TGCAGCGTTGAAATCCACGATACCTCGGGATACGAGCAGTACTTC. Translated: CSVEIHDTSGYEQYF.

This clonotype showed up many times. The genes are TRBV11-3 and TRBJ2-2; 8 bases are a match to TRBD1. The CDR3 contains 15 residues. V shed 5 bases and J 4 bases; nucleotides not matched to a gene: 6. Germline V gene lookup returns CDR1 SGHNT and CDR2 YENEEA. The CDR3 spells CASSPNGQGTGELFF. The CDR3 DNA follows: TGTGCCAGCAGCCCCAACGGACAGGGCACCGGGGAGCTGTTTTTT.